This record covers a single T cell receptor beta chain. The antigen is not known. These data originate in a study of cytomegalovirus exposure and HLA in healthy donors. General study points: As confirmed in vitro, three CMV-associated chains were specific for CMV antigens. According to a subsequent analysis, TCR clusters identified in the first cohort showed a tendency to co-occur across the approximately 120 validation repertoires. The classifier was said to identify cytomegalovirus status with high specificity and sensitivity. Most TCR sequences showed up rarely, but some public TCRs showed up in many donors.

TCRdb's table, derived via immunoSEQ multiplex PCR, lists solely in-frame clones and lacks some. Of 200,000 to 300,000 clones listed, 90% are singletons. Source material: PBMCs. This TCR was sampled from a woman under 40 in good health and CMV-seronegative.

The CDR3 DNA is TGCGCCAGCAGCTTGGGACTAGCGGGACCCGTGGAGCAGTACTTC. This translates into CASSLGLAGPVEQYF. V is TRBV5-1 and J is TRBJ2-7, with 11 bases fitting TRBD2. Germline CDR1 and CDR2: SGHRS and YFSETQ. The CDR3 has 15 residues. The V gene end was trimmed by 0 bases and the J gene end by 7 bases; junction bases not matched to a gene: 6.